The 11 T cell receptor beta chains presented below share a single source sample, sequenced in a study of blood T cell repertoires in COVID-19 (dated by TCRdb to the early 2020s). Library method: the immunoSEQ multiplex PCR assay. As stored in TCRdb, this immuneACCESS dataset retains in-frame rearrangements with V and J assigned. A fraction of the clones does not appear; measured against another copy, unresolved V genes explain less than half of the discrepancy, and the remainder lacks a known reason. The sample table lists more than 65,000 clones, more than 70% of them with a count of one. The ten largest make up under 6% of the sample. Source material: peripheral blood. These receptors were obtained from a man at least 80 years old with acute or convalescent COVID-19.

V and J are TRBV27 and TRBJ2-7; perhaps TRBD2 as D (5 bases). V lost 1 base to trimming and J lost 7 bases, with 20 bases between them. The CDR3 length is 16 residues. Germline V lookup: CDR1 MNHEY, CDR2 SMNVEV (reference sequence). CDR3 bases: TGTGCCAGCAGTTTATTCGGGGTTACAAGAACGGGGGAGCAGTACTTC. This sequence encodes CASSLFGVTRTGEQYF.

The chain uses TRBV24-1 and TRBJ2-5; 9 bases fit TRBD1. Per the germline V gene, CDR1 is KGHDR and CDR2 is SFDVKD. This CDR3 spans 16 amino acids. J gave up 5 bases and V 2 bases, and 8 bases lay outside the gene matches. In nucleotides, the CDR3 is TGTGCCACCAGTGATTCGGGACAGGGAAACTCTGAGACCCAGTACTTC. Its protein product is CATSDSGQGNSETQYF.

This chain uses TRBV11-3 with TRBJ2-2; 10 bases align to TRBD1. The CDR3 is 16 residues long. After removal of 5 bases from V and 3 bases from J, the junction contained 6 bases not matched to a gene. The V gene's germline CDR1 is SGHNT and CDR2 YENEEA. The CDR3 sequence: CASSRFGTGDTGELFF. The CDR3 nucleotides are TGTGCCAGCAGCCGATTCGGGACAGGGGACACCGGGGAGCTGTTTTTT. The entire variable domain, with the rest obtained from reference TRBV11-3 and TRBJ2-2, is as follows: EAGVVQSPRYKIIEKKQPVAFWCNPISGHNTLYWYLQNLGQGPELLIRYENEEAVDDSQLPKDRFSAERLKGVDSTLKIQPAELGDSAVYLCASSRFGTGDTGELFFGEGSRLTVL.

V usage is TRBV7-2 and J usage is TRBJ2-1; 9 nucleotides line up with TRBD1. The V gene end was trimmed by 5 bases and the J gene end by 4 bases; junction bases not matched to a gene: 9. This CDR3 is 16 amino acids long. Germline CDR1 and CDR2: SGHTA and FQGNSA. CDR3 residues: CASSPRGTGSYNEQFF. The CDR3 DNA reads TGTGCCAGCAGCCCTAGGGGGACAGGGTCGTACAATGAGCAGTTCTTC.

This clone is a singleton in its sample. The chain links TRBV19 to TRBJ2-7; 14 nucleotides agree with TRBD2. Germline lookup yields CDR1 LNHDA and CDR2 SQIVND (reference sequence). J gave up 3 bases and V 7 bases, and 5 bases lay outside the gene matches. The CDR3 loop spans 15 amino acids. The DNA for the CDR3 is TGTGCCAGTAAGGGGACTAGCGGGGGCTACTACGAGCAGTACTTC. Encoded protein: CASKGTSGGYYEQYF.

In this sample, this clone turned up once. CDR3 sequence reads: CASTEPGGTYEQYF. In nucleotides, the CDR3 is TGTGCCAGCACCGAACCAGGGGGTACCTACGAGCAGTACTTC. V usage is TRBV6-5 and J usage is TRBJ2-7; 7 bases match TRBD1. The V segment lost 7 bases and the J segment 2 bases; nucleotides outside the gene matches: 8. The CDR3 consists of 14 residues. Germline V gene data show CDR1 as MNHEY and CDR2 as SVGAGI.

The chain is built from TRBV9 and TRBJ2-1; D not certain. Trimming cost V 4 bases and J 1 base, with 18 bases left between them. The germline CDR1 and CDR2 sequences are SGDLS and YYNGEE. The CDR3 spans 17 residues. The DNA for the CDR3 is TGTGCCAGCAGCTCCGGTTTTGGTTTGAGGTCCTACAATGAGCAGTTCTTC. Translation gives CASSSGFGLRSYNEQFF.

The J gene is TRBJ2-3, the V gene TRBV19; TRBD2 aligns across 13 bases. The CDR3 length is 15 residues. Trimming removed 5 bases from V and 8 bases from J; junction bases left unmatched: 7. The V gene's germline CDR1 is LNHDA and CDR2 SQIVND (reference sequence). In DNA, the CDR3 is TGTGCCAGTAGTGCCGGACTAGCGGGAGCGGGTACGCAGTATTTT. The encoded protein is CASSAGLAGAGTQYF. Variable domain in full (rest from reference TRBV19 and TRBJ2-3): DGGITQSPKYLFRKEGQNVTLSCEQNLNHDAMYWYRQDPGQGLRLIYYSQIVNDFQKGDIAEGYSVSREKKESFPLTVTSAQKNPTAFYLCASSAGLAGAGTQYFGPGTRLTVL.

The chain couples TRBV7-2 to TRBJ2-1, with 9 nucleotides matching TRBD1. The CDR3 is 14 residues long. Per the germline V gene, CDR1 is SGHTA and CDR2 is FQGNSA. V was pared by 5 bases and J by 8 bases, with 7 bases of the junction left unmatched. CDR3 protein: CASSRNRGPDEQFF. CDR3 nucleotides: TGTGCCAGCAGCCGTAACAGGGGGCCGGATGAGCAGTTCTTC.

This clone turned up a few times. The V call is TRBV5-1, the J call TRBJ2-1; no clear D gene. Germline CDR1 reads SGHRS; CDR2 reads YFSETQ. The CDR3 is made up of 15 amino acids. Trimming stripped 4 bases from V and 0 bases from J, with 11 bases between. CDR3 residues: CASSLEQRSYNEQFF. DNA for the CDR3: TGCGCCAGCAGCCTAGAACAACGCTCCTACAATGAGCAGTTCTTC.

V usage is TRBV19 and J usage is TRBJ2-1; D ambiguous. The CDR3 extends over 13 amino acids. The V gene's germline CDR1 is LNHDA and CDR2 SQIVND (reference sequence). The V gene lost 10 bases and the J gene lost 0 bases, with 10 bases spanning the gap. The CDR3 protein is CATTPSSYNEQFF. CDR3 DNA: TGTGCCACTACCCCGAGCTCCTACAATGAGCAGTTCTTC.